These 4 T cell receptor beta chains came from one sample sequenced in a study of human versus mouse CDR3 diversity and MHC coevolution. Clones were read by immunoSEQ multiplex PCR, and TCRdb kept only the in-frame ones, dropping some. Of 86,000 or so clones in the sample, approximately 92% are singletons; the top ten hold roughly 1.3%. The sample taken for sequencing was naive CD4+ T cells from blood. The sample's subset: CD45RO-negative CD62L-positive naive CD4 T cells. All receptors derive from a person between 25 and 70 years old in good health.

This clone was recorded once. The chain links TRBV6-1 to TRBJ2-5; D unclear. Germline V gene sequence: CDR1 MNHNS, CDR2 SASEGT. The CDR3 runs 13 residues. The germline V and J ends were trimmed by 6 bases and 2 bases, with 10 bases remaining between them. CDR3 sequence (DNA): TGTGCCAGCAGCGGAGACGGACAAGAGACCCAGTACTTC. It is translated as CASSGDGQETQYF.

V is TRBV7-9 and J is TRBJ1-1, with 8 bases that match TRBD1. Germline CDR1 SEHNR, CDR2 FQNEAQ (reference sequence). Germline trimming cut 0 bases from V and 1 base from J; bases unmatched to any gene: 4. This CDR3 has 16 amino acids. The CDR3: CASSLAGTGRNTEAFF. The CDR3 coding sequence is TGTGCCAGCAGCTTAGCAGGGACAGGAAGGAACACTGAAGCTTTCTTT. The entire variable domain, with the rest obtained from reference TRBV7-9 and TRBJ1-1, is as follows: DTGVSQNPRHKITKRGQNVTFRCDPISEHNRLYWYRQTLGQGPEFLTYFQNEAQLEKSRLLSDRFSAERPKGSFSTLEIQRTEQGDSAMYLCASSLAGTGRNTEAFFGQGTRLTVV.

The chain employs TRBV27 and TRBJ2-3; 9 bases agree with TRBD2. Germline assignment: CDR1 MNHEY and CDR2 SMNVEV (reference sequence). The CDR3 sequence is 20 residues long. Losses at the gene ends were 4 bases for V and 6 bases for J; bases not matched to a gene: 23. The CDR3 loop is CASSSQGWGTSPTDGDTQYF. DNA of the CDR3: TGTGCCAGCAGTTCACAGGGATGGGGGACTAGCCCGACTGATGGGGATACGCAGTATTTT.

This chain uses TRBV29-1 with TRBJ1-1; D not certain. Per the germline V gene, CDR1 is SQVTM and CDR2 is ANQGSEA. V lost 4 bases and J lost 8, with 11 bases in between. The CDR3 spans 11 residues. CDR3 sequence: CSVGRGVEAFF. The DNA of the CDR3 is TGCAGCGTTGGTCGGGGTGTAGAAGCTTTCTTT.